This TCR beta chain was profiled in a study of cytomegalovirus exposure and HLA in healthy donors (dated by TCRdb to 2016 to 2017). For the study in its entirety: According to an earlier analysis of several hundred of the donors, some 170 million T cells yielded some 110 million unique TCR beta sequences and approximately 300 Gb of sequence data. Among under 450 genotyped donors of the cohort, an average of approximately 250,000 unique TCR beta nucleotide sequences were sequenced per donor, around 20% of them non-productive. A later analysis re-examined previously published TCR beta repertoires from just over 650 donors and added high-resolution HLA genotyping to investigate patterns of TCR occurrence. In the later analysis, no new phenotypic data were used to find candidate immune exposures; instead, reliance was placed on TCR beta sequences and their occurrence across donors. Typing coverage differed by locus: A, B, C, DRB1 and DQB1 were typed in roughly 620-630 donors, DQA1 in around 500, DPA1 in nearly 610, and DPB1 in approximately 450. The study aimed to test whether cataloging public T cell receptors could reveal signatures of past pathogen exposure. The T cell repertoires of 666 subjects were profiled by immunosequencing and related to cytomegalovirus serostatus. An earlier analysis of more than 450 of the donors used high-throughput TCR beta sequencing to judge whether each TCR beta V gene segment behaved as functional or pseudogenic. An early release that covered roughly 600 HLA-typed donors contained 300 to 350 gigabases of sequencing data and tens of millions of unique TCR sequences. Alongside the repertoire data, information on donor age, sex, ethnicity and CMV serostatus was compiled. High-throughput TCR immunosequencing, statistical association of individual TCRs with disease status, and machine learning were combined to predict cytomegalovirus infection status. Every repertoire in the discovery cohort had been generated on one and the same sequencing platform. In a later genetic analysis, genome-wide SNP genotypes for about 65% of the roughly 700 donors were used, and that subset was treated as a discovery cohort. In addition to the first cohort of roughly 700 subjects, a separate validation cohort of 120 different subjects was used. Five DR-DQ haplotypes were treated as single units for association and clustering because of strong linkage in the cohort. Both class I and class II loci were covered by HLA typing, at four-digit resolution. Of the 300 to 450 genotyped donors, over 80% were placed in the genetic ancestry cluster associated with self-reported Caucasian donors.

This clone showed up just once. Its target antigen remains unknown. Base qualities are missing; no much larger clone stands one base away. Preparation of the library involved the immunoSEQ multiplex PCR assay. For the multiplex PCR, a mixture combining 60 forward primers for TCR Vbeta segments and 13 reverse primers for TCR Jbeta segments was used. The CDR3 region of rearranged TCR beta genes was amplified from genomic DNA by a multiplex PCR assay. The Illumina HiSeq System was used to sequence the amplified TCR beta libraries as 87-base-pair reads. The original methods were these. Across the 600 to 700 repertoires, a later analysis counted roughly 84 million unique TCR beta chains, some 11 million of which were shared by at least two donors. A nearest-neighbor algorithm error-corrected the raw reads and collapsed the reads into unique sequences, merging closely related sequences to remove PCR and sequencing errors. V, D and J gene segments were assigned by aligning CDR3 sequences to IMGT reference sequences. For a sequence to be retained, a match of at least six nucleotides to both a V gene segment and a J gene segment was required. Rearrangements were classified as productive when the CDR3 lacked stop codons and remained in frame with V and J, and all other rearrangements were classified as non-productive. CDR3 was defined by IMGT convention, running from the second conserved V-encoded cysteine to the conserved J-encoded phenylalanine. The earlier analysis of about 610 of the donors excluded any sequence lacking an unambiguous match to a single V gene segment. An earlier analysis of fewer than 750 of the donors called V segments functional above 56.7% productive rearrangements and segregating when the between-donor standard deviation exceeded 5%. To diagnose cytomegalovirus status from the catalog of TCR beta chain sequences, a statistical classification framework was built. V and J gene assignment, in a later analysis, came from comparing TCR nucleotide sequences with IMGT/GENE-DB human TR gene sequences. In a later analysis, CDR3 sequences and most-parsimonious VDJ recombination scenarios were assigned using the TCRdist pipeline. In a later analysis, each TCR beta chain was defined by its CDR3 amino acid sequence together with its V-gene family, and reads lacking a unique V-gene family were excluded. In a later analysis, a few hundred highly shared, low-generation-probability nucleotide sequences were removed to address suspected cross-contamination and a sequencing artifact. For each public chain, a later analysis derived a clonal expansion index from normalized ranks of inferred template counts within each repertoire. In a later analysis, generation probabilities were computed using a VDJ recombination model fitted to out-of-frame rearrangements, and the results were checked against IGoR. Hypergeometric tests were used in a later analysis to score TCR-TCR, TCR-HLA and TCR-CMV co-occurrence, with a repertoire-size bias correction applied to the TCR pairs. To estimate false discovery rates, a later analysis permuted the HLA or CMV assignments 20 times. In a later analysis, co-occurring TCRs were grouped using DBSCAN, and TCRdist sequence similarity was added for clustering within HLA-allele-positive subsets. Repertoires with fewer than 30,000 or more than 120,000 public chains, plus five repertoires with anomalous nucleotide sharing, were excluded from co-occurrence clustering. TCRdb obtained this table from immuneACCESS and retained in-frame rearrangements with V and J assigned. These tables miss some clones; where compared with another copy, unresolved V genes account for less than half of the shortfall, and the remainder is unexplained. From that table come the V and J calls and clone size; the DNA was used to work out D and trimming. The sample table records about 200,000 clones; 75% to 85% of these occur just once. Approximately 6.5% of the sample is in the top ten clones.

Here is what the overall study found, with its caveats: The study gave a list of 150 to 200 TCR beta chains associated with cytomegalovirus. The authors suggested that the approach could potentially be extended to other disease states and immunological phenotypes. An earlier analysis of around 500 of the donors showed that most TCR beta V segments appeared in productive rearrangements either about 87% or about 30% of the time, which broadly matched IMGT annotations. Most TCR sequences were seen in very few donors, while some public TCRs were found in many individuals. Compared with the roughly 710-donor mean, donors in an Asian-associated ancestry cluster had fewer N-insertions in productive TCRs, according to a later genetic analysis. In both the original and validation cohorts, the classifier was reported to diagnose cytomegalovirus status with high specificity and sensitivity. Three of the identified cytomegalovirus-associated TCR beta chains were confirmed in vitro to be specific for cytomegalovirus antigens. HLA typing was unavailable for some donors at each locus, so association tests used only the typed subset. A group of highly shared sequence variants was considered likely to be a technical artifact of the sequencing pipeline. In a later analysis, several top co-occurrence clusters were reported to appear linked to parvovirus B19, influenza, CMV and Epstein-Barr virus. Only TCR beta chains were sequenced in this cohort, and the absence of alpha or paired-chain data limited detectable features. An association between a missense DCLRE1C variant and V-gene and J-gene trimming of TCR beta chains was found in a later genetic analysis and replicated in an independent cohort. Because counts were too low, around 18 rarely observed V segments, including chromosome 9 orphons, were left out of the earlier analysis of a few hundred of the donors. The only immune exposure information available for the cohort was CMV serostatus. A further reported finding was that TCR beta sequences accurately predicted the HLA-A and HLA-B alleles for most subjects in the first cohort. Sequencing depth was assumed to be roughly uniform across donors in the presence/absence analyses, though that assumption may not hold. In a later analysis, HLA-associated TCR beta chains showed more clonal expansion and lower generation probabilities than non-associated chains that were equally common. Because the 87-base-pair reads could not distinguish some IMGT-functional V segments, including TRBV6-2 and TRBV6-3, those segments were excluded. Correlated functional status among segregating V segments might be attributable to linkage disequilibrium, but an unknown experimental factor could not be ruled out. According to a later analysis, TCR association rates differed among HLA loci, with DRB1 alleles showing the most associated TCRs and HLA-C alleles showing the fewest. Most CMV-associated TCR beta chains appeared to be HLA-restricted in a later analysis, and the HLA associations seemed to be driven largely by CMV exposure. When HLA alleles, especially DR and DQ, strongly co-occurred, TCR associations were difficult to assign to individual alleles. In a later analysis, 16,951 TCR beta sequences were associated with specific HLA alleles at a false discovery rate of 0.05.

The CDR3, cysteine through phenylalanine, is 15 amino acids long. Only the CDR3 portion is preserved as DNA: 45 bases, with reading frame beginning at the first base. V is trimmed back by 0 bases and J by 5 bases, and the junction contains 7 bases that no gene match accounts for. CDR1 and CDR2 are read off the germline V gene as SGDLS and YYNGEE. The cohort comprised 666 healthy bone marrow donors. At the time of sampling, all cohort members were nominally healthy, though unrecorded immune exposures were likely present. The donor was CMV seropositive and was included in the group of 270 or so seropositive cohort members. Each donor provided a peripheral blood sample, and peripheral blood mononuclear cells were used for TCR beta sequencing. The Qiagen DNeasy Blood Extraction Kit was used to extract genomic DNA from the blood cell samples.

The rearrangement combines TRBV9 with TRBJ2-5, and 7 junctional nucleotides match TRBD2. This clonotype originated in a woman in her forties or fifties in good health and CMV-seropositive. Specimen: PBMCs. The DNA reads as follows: TGTGCCAGCAGCGTAGCAGCGGGGCCGGGGGAGACCCAGTACTTC. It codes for CASSVAAGPGETQYF.